A single T cell receptor beta chain is shown here with its context. Its specificity is not known. Assay: immunoSEQ multiplex PCR; the TCRdb copy retains only in-frame clones and omits some. The repertoire holds nearly 85,000 clones, with 86% as singletons. The length of the CDR3 is 15 residues. V lost 2 bases and J 2 bases, leaving 14 bases between the germline ends. CDR1 and CDR2 from the germline V gene are SGHDT and YYEEEE. This sample is part of a study of OX40 agonist ivuxolimab in advanced cancers. Study-wide background: Allowance was made for prior anti-PD-1, anti-PD-L1 or anti-CTLA-4 therapy, and about 37% had some. Overall study findings and caveats: In general, CD8+ T cells held more expanded clones than CD4+ did, on average.

This TCR derives from an adult with an advanced solid tumor such as melanoma, head and neck, liver or kidney cancer. This specimen was CD4+ or CD8+ T cells sorted from blood, taken in a trial of the OX40 agonist ivuxolimab. The V and J genes are TRBV5-6 and TRBJ2-7; the D gene is possibly TRBD2 (7 bases). Written as DNA, the CDR3 is TGTGCCAGCAGCTTCGGGGGGCACGGGACCTACGAGCAGTACTTC. Its translation is CASSFGGHGTYEQYF. Supplemented by reference TRBV5-6 and TRBJ2-7, the full variable domain reads DAGVTQSPTHLIKTRGQQVTLRCSPKSGHDTVSWYQQALGQGPQFIFQYYEEEERQRGNFPDRFSGHQFPNYSSELNVNALLLGDSALYLCASSFGGHGTYEQYFGPGTRLTVT.